A selection of T cell receptor beta chains follows, all from one sample in a study of cytomegalovirus exposure and HLA in healthy donors. Sequenced by immunoSEQ multiplex PCR; TCRdb stores in-frame clones only, minus some. This sample contains 110,000 to 150,000 clones. The sequenced sample consisted of PBMCs. The receptors were gathered from a male donor in good health and CMV-seronegative. Both conserved end residues are part of each CDR3. The order of the fields is CDR3 DNA, CDR3 protein, J gene, D gene, V gene. D genes are given only for firm matches.

DNA: TGTGCCAGCAGTTTCATCGGACAGGGTCGCGAGCAGTACTTC
CDR3: CASSFIGQGREQYF
J: TRBJ2-7
D: TRBD1
V: TRBV27

DNA: TGTGCCAGCAACCCGAACCTGGGCCCCTCAGACACCATATATTTT
CDR3: CASNPNLGPSDTIYF
J: TRBJ1-3
D: .
V: TRBV6-1

DNA: TGTGCCAGCAGCTTATATGCGGTGAACACTGAAGCTTTCTTT
CDR3: CASSLYAVNTEAFF
J: TRBJ1-1
D: .
V: TRBV7-2

DNA: TGTGCCTGGAGTGGGGGCCCATACGAGCAGTACTTC
CDR3: CAWSGGPYEQYF
J: TRBJ2-7
D: .
V: TRBV30

DNA: TGTGCCAGTAGTCTACAGATCAACTATGGCTACACCTTC
CDR3: CASSLQINYGYTF
J: TRBJ1-2
D: .
V: TRBV19

DNA: TGTGCCAGCAGCGGGGACAGGGGATCGAACACTGAAGCTTTCTTT
CDR3: CASSGDRGSNTEAFF
J: TRBJ1-1
D: TRBD1
V: TRBV5-6

DNA: TGTGCCAGCACCCAGGGCTGGGACAGTGACTACGAGCAGTACTTC
CDR3: CASTQGWDSDYEQYF
J: TRBJ2-7
D: TRBD1
V: TRBV6-6

DNA: TGTGCCAGCATCCCCAGCAGGGTGAACACTGAAGCTTTCTTT
CDR3: CASIPSRVNTEAFF
J: TRBJ1-1
D: .
V: TRBV27

DNA: TGTGCCAGCAGCTTAGCAGGGGGCAGGGCCACTGAAGCTTTCTTT
CDR3: CASSLAGGRATEAFF
J: TRBJ1-1
D: TRBD1
V: TRBV11-2

DNA: TGTGCCAGCTCTCCAGGGGGCGATGGCTACACCTTC
CDR3: CASSPGGDGYTF
J: TRBJ1-2
D: TRBD1
V: TRBV18

DNA: TGTGCCTGGAGTGTACTCTGGGGAGATGGCTACACCTTC
CDR3: CAWSVLWGDGYTF
J: TRBJ1-2
D: .
V: TRBV30

DNA: TGTGCCAGCAGCTTACCCTACCCAGATACGCAGTATTTT
CDR3: CASSLPYPDTQYF
J: TRBJ2-3
D: .
V: TRBV7-9

DNA: TGCGCCAGCAGCCCCGGGACTGACACCTACGAGCAGTACTTC
CDR3: CASSPGTDTYEQYF
J: TRBJ2-7
D: .
V: TRBV5-1

DNA: TGTGCCAGCAGCGCGACAGTGAATGAAAAACTGTTTTTT
CDR3: CASSATVNEKLFF
J: TRBJ1-4
D: .
V: TRBV9

DNA: TGCGCCAGCTCACCGCGGCCAAATGACCTCTACGAGCAGTACTTC
CDR3: CASSPRPNDLYEQYF
J: TRBJ2-7
D: .
V: TRBV5-1

DNA: TGTGCCTGGGATTGGGGGACTAGCGGAGATACGCAGTATTTT
CDR3: CAWDWGTSGDTQYF
J: TRBJ2-3
D: TRBD2
V: TRBV30

DNA: TGTGCCAGCACCACAGGACAGGGGGCTTTGGTTAATGAGCAGTTCTTC
CDR3: CASTTGQGALVNEQFF
J: TRBJ2-1
D: TRBD1
V: TRBV5-4

DNA: TGTGCCAGCTCACCACAGATGGGAGATGGCTACACCTTC
CDR3: CASSPQMGDGYTF
J: TRBJ1-2
D: .
V: TRBV18

DNA: TGCGCCAGCAGCTCCCCAACAGGGGAAGGCTACACCTTC
CDR3: CASSSPTGEGYTF
J: TRBJ1-2
D: TRBD1
V: TRBV5-1

DNA: TGTGCCAGCAGTTCGGACACCACCTTGCTCTATGGCTACACCTTC
CDR3: CASSSDTTLLYGYTF
J: TRBJ1-2
D: .
V: TRBV27

DNA: TGTGCCAGTAGTCCGCCCCAGGGGGCTAACACCGGGGAGCTGTTTTTT
CDR3: CASSPPQGANTGELFF
J: TRBJ2-2
D: TRBD1
V: TRBV19

DNA: TGTGCCATCAGTGCAGGGGAATTGAACACTGAAGCTTTCTTT
CDR3: CAISAGELNTEAFF
J: TRBJ1-1
D: .
V: TRBV10-3

DNA: TGCGCCAGCAGCCCCATGGGACTAGCGGGGAACAATGAGCAGTTCTTC
CDR3: CASSPMGLAGNNEQFF
J: TRBJ2-1
D: TRBD2
V: TRBV4-3

DNA: TGTGCCAGCAGCTTTGCAGGGGCTCAGGGCTACACCTTC
CDR3: CASSFAGAQGYTF
J: TRBJ1-2
D: .
V: TRBV7-8

DNA: TGTGCCAGCAGTAAACAGGGACAGCCCCAGCATTTT
CDR3: CASSKQGQPQHF
J: TRBJ1-5
D: .
V: TRBV6-1

DNA: TGTGCCAGCCGGGGAGTCCGGTGGGGAAACACCATATATTTT
CDR3: CASRGVRWGNTIYF
J: TRBJ1-3
D: .
V: TRBV6-5

DNA: TGTGCCTGGAGACAGGGTGGTGGAAACACCATATATTTT
CDR3: CAWRQGGGNTIYF
J: TRBJ1-3
D: .
V: TRBV30

DNA: TGTGCCTGGAGTTCTGGGCCTTTATTAAATCAGCCCCAGCATTTT
CDR3: CAWSSGPLLNQPQHF
J: TRBJ1-5
D: .
V: TRBV30

DNA: TGTGCCAGCAGCTTTAGATCCTCCTATGGCTACACCTTC
CDR3: CASSFRSSYGYTF
J: TRBJ1-2
D: .
V: TRBV7-2

DNA: TGTGCCAGCAGCTCCCCGGGCGGGGCCCGTTACGGTGAGCAGTTCTTC
CDR3: CASSSPGGARYGEQFF
J: TRBJ2-1
D: .
V: TRBV28

DNA: TGTGCCAGCAGCTTTGGGACTAGCGGTTACAATGAGCAGTTCTTC
CDR3: CASSFGTSGYNEQFF
J: TRBJ2-1
D: TRBD2
V: TRBV7-9

DNA: TGTGCCAGCAGTGACTGGGGCGGGAGCTCCTACAATGAGCAGTTCTTC
CDR3: CASSDWGGSSYNEQFF
J: TRBJ2-1
D: TRBD2
V: TRBV6-4

DNA: TGTGCCAGCAGTTTAGGCGGGGTGAGCAATCAGCCCCAGCATTTT
CDR3: CASSLGGVSNQPQHF
J: TRBJ1-5
D: .
V: TRBV28

DNA: TGTGCCAGCAGCCCCTCCGGGACTAGCGATACCTACGAGCAGTACTTC
CDR3: CASSPSGTSDTYEQYF
J: TRBJ2-7
D: TRBD2
V: TRBV7-9

DNA: TGTGCCAGCAGTGACTGGGGCAGGGGGCATAACGAGCAGTACTTC
CDR3: CASSDWGRGHNEQYF
J: TRBJ2-7
D: TRBD1
V: TRBV6-6

DNA: TGTGCCAGCAAGGTCAGCGAGGTGATCATGCCCCAGCATTTT
CDR3: CASKVSEVIMPQHF
J: TRBJ1-5
D: .
V: TRBV6-1

DNA: TGCGCCAGCAGCCAAGATTACAGCGGAGTCGATGAGCAGTTCTTC
CDR3: CASSQDYSGVDEQFF
J: TRBJ2-1
D: .
V: TRBV4-3

DNA: TGTGCCAGCACCCTACAGGGTTATGAGTCACCCCTCCACTTT
CDR3: CASTLQGYESPLHF
J: TRBJ1-6
D: .
V: TRBV6-6

DNA: TGTGCCACCAGCACCGACAGGGGATACGAGCAGTACTTC
CDR3: CATSTDRGYEQYF
J: TRBJ2-7
D: TRBD1
V: TRBV15

DNA: TGTGCCAGTAGTTATCGGGATTCCTACGAGCAGTACTTC
CDR3: CASSYRDSYEQYF
J: TRBJ2-7
D: .
V: TRBV19

DNA: TGTGCCATTTCGAGAACAGGGTTCACTGAAGCTTTCTTT
CDR3: CAISRTGFTEAFF
J: TRBJ1-1
D: .
V: TRBV6-1

DNA: TGTGCCAGTAGTAACCGACAGGGGGGGACCATGTCACCCCTCCACTTT
CDR3: CASSNRQGGTMSPLHF
J: TRBJ1-6
D: TRBD1
V: TRBV19

DNA: TGTGCCAGCGCCGGGACACTGGTCACTGAAGCTTTCTTT
CDR3: CASAGTLVTEAFF
J: TRBJ1-1
D: .
V: TRBV19

DNA: TGTGCCAGTAGTATGGGCAGGCAAACCTATGGCTACACCTTC
CDR3: CASSMGRQTYGYTF
J: TRBJ1-2
D: .
V: TRBV19